The rows below give T cell receptor beta chains drawn from one sample of a study of CD8 T cells in Susac syndrome. TCRdb reprocessed the immunoSEQ multiplex PCR reads with MiXCR, giving one entry per CDR3 protein. The sample yields 140,000 to 150,000 distinct CDR3 sequences, roughly 95% seen once. The material sequenced was CD4+ T cells from PBMCs. The receptors shown here come from a human donor with Susac syndrome. Both conserved end residues are part of each CDR3. The D gene is left open where the match is weak. Clone size, where shown, is once, few, many, or a class for clones that have expanded.

CDR3 length,J gene,D gene,V gene,clone size,CDR3 protein,CDR3 DNA
14,TRBJ1-1,TRBD1,TRBV15,NA,CATSRTGQGGEAFF,TGTGCCACCAGCAGGACGGGACAGGGTGGGGAAGCTTTCTTT
14,TRBJ1-1,NA,TRBV6-5,NA,CASRVRGPNTEAFF,TGTGCCAGCAGGGTCCGCGGGCCGAACACTGAAGCTTTCTTT
11,TRBJ2-1,NA,TRBV20-1,NA,CSAGIYNEQFF,TGCAGTGCCGGGATATACAATGAGCAGTTCTTC
15,TRBJ1-5,NA,TRBV15,once,CATSRLQGGNQPQHF,TGTGCCACCAGCAGACTTCAGGGTGGCAATCAGCCCCAGCATTTT
15,TRBJ2-1,TRBD2,TRBV20-1,NA,CSARGGLAGGNEQFF,TGCAGTGCTAGAGGTGGACTAGCGGGAGGAAATGAGCAGTTCTTC
14,TRBJ2-1,TRBD2,TRBV4-1,NA,CASSQDNAGGGQFF,TGCGCCAGCAGCCAAGACAACGCGGGGGGTGGGCAGTTCTTC
17,TRBJ2-5,NA,TRBV1,NA,CTSSQHVAGESRETQYF,TGCACCAGCAGCCAACACGTAGCGGGAGAGAGTCGAGAGACCCAGTACTTC
14,TRBJ2-5,NA,TRBV4-1,NA,CASSQFWQKETQYF,TGCGCCAGCAGCCAGTTTTGGCAGAAAGAGACCCAGTACTTC
13,TRBJ2-4,NA,TRBV7-2,NA,CASSHNRENIQYF,TGTGCCAGCAGCCATAACAGGGAAAACATTCAGTACTTC
15,TRBJ2-7,TRBD1,TRBV24-1,NA,CATSGPGQGSDEQYF,TGTGCCACCAGTGGCCCGGGACAGGGTTCGGACGAGCAGTACTTC
17,TRBJ2-7,NA,TRBV23-1,once,CASSQPLGHRRIYEQYF,TGCGCCAGCAGTCAACCCCTAGGACACAGGAGAATCTACGAGCAGTACTTC
16,TRBJ1-1,NA,TRBV4-1,NA,CASSPRSGTMNTEAFF,TGCGCCAGCAGCCCTAGGTCGGGGACCATGAACACTGAAGCTTTCTTT
12,TRBJ2-5,TRBD2,TRBV29-1,NA,CSVRGGEKAQYF,TGCAGCGTGCGGGGGGGCGAGAAGGCCCAGTACTTC
13,TRBJ2-3,NA,TRBV11-2,NA,CASSSTKTNTQYF,TGTGCCAGCAGCTCAACAAAGACAAATACGCAGTATTTT
13,TRBJ2-7,TRBD1,TRBV5-1,NA,CASSQGTGHEQYF,TGCGCCAGCAGCCAAGGGACAGGGCACGAGCAGTACTTC
13,TRBJ2-1,NA,TRBV10-1,NA,CASSGASYNEQFF,TGCGCCAGCAGTGGGGCTAGCTACAATGAGCAGTTCTTC
13,TRBJ2-1,NA,TRBV29-1,once,CSGGALSYNEQFF,TGCAGCGGTGGGGCCCTCTCCTACAATGAGCAGTTCTTC
14,TRBJ1-5,NA,TRBV11-2,NA,CASSHTTGNQPQHF,TGTGCCAGCAGCCACACTACTGGCAATCAGCCCCAGCATTTT
14,TRBJ1-2,TRBD1,TRBV5-6,NA,CASSRRDRVYGYTF,TGTGCCAGCAGTAGGCGGGACAGAGTATATGGCTACACCTTC
16,TRBJ2-3,TRBD2,TRBV6-1,NA,CASSPPGRLAPDTQYF,TGTGCCAGCAGTCCCCCGGGGAGACTAGCGCCAGATACGCAGTATTTT
16,TRBJ1-4,TRBD1,TRBV6-1,NA,CASSRRGTGGNEKLFF,TGTGCCAGCAGTCGGAGAGGGACAGGGGGAAATGAAAAACTGTTTTTT
16,TRBJ2-4,NA,TRBV20-1,NA,CSARSRGARTKNIQYF,TGCAGTGCTAGATCTAGGGGGGCTCGGACCAAAAACATTCAGTACTTC
13,TRBJ2-4,NA,TRBV2,NA,CASSEGPKNIQYF,TGTGCCAGCAGTGAGGGGCCCAAAAACATTCAGTACTTC
14,TRBJ1-1,NA,TRBV29-1,NA,CSVERLFMNTEAFF,TGCAGCGTGGAAAGGTTGTTCATGAACACTGAAGCTTTCTTT
15,TRBJ2-3,TRBD2,TRBV2,NA,CASSEQRGSTDTQYF,TGTGCCAGCAGTGAACAGCGGGGTAGCACAGATACGCAGTATTTT
18,TRBJ1-2,TRBD1,TRBV29-1,NA,CSVVRVGMESAGGRGYTF,TGCAGCGTTGTGAGGGTGGGAATGGAGTCCGCAGGGGGTCGTGGCTACACCTTC
14,TRBJ1-1,NA,TRBV6-5,NA,CASYRDNSVTEAFF,TGTGCCAGCTACCGGGACAATTCGGTCACTGAAGCTTTCTTT
13,TRBJ2-7,TRBD1,TRBV7-3,NA,CASSLTGAREQYF,TGTGCCAGCAGCCTGACAGGGGCTCGGGAGCAGTACTTC
15,TRBJ2-1,NA,TRBV9,NA,CASSAGGVGGNEQFF,TGTGCCAGCAGCGCGGGTGGAGTAGGGGGCAATGAGCAGTTCTTC
13,TRBJ1-2,TRBD1,TRBV6-5,NA,CASSSGTVTGYTF,TGTGCCAGCAGCTCCGGGACAGTAACTGGCTACACCTTC
15,TRBJ1-6,NA,TRBV5-6,NA,CASSWGPRGNSPLHF,TGTGCCAGCAGCTGGGGACCTCGTGGGAATTCACCCCTCCACTTT
18,TRBJ2-7,NA,TRBV5-4,NA,CASSPYGPQGVSRGEQYF,TGTGCCAGCAGCCCTTATGGGCCACAGGGAGTCAGTCGCGGCGAGCAGTACTTC
13,TRBJ2-7,TRBD1,TRBV29-1,NA,CSVQRDSPYEQYF,TGCAGCGTGCAGAGGGACAGTCCCTACGAGCAGTACTTC
14,TRBJ2-5,NA,TRBV5-1,NA,CASSFGRIQETQYF,TGCGCCAGCAGCTTCGGAAGGATCCAAGAGACCCAGTACTTC
16,TRBJ2-7,TRBD2,TRBV28,NA,CASSRMGAGGPKEQYF,TGTGCCAGCAGCCGCATGGGAGCGGGAGGCCCCAAGGAGCAGTACTTC
16,TRBJ2-3,NA,TRBV2,NA,CASGPGVGGNTDTQYF,TGTGCCAGCGGCCCGGGTGTCGGGGGCAACACAGATACGCAGTATTTT
15,TRBJ2-5,NA,TRBV19,NA,CASSISRPYQETQYF,TGTGCCAGTAGTATCTCTCGGCCGTACCAAGAGACCCAGTACTTC
15,TRBJ2-7,NA,TRBV9,NA,CASSPGRSGPYEQYF,TGTGCCAGCAGCCCCGGCCGGAGCGGCCCCTACGAGCAGTACTTC
13,TRBJ2-7,NA,TRBV7-9,NA,CASSHNTAHEQYF,TGTGCCAGCAGCCATAACACGGCTCACGAGCAGTACTTC
15,TRBJ1-6,NA,TRBV20-1,NA,CSASPQQTYNSPLHF,TGCAGTGCTAGTCCCCAACAAACCTATAATTCACCCCTCCACTTT